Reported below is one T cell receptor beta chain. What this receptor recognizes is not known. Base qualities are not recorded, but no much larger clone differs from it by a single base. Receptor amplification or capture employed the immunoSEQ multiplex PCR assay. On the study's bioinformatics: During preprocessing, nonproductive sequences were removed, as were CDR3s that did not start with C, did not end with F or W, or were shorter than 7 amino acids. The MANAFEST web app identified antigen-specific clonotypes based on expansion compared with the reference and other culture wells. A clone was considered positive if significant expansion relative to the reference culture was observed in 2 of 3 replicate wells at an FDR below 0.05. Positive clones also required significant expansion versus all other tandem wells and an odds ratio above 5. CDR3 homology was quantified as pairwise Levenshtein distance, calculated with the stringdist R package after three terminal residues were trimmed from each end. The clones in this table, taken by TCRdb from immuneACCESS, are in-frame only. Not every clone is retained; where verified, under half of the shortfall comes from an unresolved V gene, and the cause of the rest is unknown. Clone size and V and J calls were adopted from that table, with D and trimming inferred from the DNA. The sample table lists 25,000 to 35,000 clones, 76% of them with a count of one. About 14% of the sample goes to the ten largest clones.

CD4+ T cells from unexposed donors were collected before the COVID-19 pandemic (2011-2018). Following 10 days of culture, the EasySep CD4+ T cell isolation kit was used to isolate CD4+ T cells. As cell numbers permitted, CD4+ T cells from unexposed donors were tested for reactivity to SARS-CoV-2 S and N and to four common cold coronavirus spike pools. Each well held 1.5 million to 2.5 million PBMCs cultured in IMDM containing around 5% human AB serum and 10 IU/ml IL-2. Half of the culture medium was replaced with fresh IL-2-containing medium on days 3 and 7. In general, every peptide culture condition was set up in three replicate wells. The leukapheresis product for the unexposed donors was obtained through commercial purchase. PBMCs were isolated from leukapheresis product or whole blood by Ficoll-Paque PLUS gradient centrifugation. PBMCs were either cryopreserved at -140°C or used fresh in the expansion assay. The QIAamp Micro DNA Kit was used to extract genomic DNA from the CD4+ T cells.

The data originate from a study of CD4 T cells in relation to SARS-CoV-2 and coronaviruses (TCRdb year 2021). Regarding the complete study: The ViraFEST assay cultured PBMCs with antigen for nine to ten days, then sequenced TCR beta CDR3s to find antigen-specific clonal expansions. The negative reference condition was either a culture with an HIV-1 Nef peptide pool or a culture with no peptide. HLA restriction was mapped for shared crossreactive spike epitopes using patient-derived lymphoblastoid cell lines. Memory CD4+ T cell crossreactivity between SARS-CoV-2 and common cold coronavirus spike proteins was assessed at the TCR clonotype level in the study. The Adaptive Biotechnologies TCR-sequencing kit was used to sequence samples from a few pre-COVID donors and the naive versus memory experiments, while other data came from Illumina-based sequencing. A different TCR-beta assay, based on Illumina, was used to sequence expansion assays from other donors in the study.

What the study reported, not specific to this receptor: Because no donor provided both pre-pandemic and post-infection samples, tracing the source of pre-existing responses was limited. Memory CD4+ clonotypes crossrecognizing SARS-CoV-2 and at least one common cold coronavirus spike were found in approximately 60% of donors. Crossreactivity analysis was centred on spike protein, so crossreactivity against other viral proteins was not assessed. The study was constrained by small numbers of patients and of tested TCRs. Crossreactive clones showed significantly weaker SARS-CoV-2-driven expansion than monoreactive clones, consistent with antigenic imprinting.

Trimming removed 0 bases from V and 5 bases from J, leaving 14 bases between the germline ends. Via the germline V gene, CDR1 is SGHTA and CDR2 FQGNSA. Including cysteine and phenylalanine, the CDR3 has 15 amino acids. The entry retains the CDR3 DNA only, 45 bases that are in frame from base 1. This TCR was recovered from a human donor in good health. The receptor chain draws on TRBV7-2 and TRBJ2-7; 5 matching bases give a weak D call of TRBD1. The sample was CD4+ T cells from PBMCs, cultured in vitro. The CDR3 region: CASSLAAQGNNEQYF. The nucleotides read TGTGCCAGCAGCTTAGCGGCCCAGGGTAACAACGAGCAGTACTTC.